This T cell receptor beta chain was captured by sequencing in a study of shared clonotypes between healthy human individuals. Clones were sequenced by immunoSEQ multiplex PCR, and TCRdb holds only the in-frame ones, with some missing. In the table there are 190,000 or so clones, approximately 60% of which are singletons. This clone has just one count. Trimming left V 4 bases short and J 5 bases short, with 18 bases between. The CDR3 has 15 residues. The germline gives CDR1 GTSNPN, CDR2 SVGIG (reference sequence). The chain recombines TRBV30 with TRBJ1-5; D not certain. Sequencing was done on a sample of memory CD4+ T cells sorted from blood. The subset: CD45RA-negative fraction. This sequence originates from a man aged 25 to 40 in good health. This CDR3 is CAWKRPFALDQPQHF. The CDR3 coding sequence is TGTGCCTGGAAACGGCCTTTTGCCTTAGATCAGCCCCAGCATTTT.